What follows describes a single T cell receptor beta chain. Its antigen is as yet unknown. Everyone who donated was a Caucasian adult who lived in Nashville, Tennessee. TCRdb keeps only in-frame clones here, not all; method: immunoSEQ multiplex PCR. The sample includes around 1,000,000 clones, 77% of them seen just once. The record originates from a study of shared clonotypes between healthy human individuals. Points from the study as a whole: Clonotypes that were shared across four donors made up roughly 5.2% of naive CD4 clonotypes. The authors sampled blood alone, and tissue repertoires likely differ.

Specimen: memory CD4+ T cells from PBMCs. Subset reported: CD45RA-negative fraction. The receptor was isolated from a man in his late teens or twenties in good health. Some clones in this sample may be carry-over from other donors' samples.

CDR3 nucleotide sequence: TGCAGTGCTTCCGCCTCCTACGAGCAGTACTTC. Translated, it gives CSASASYEQYF. The rearrangement links TRBV20-1 to TRBJ2-7; D is undetermined. Germline values: CDR1 DFQATT, CDR2 SNEGSKA (reference sequence). This CDR3 spans 11 amino acids. Trimming left V 5 bases short and J 0 bases short, with 5 bases between.